The 15 T cell receptor beta chains in this list originate from one sample, sequenced in a study of T cell changes during pregnancy in multiple sclerosis. Only in-frame clones appear in the TCRdb table, and some are missing; sequencing was by immunoSEQ multiplex PCR. Counted here are about 75,000 clones, over 80% occurring once; the ten biggest clones make up about 0.4%. The source was CD4+ T cells from peripheral blood mononuclear cells, collected before pregnancy. The receptors were sampled from a female donor with multiple sclerosis, enrolled in a pregnancy study.

This clone was detected only a few times. The chain recombines TRBV2 with TRBJ2-7; 10 positions agree with TRBD1. Germline-derived CDR1 and CDR2 are SNHLY and FYNNEI. The ends lost 6 bases at V and 7 bases at J; junction bases unmatched: 9. The CDR3 runs to 14 residues. CDR3 in amino acids: CASSLRDRGREQYF. In DNA form, the CDR3 reads TGTGCCAGCAGCCTCCGGGACAGGGGAAGGGAGCAGTACTTC.

The chain combines TRBV11-1 with TRBJ2-7; 7 bases align to TRBD1. Germline CDR1 and CDR2: SGHAT and FQDESV (reference sequence). The CDR3 spans 15 residues. The junction had 10 bases not matched to a gene; V was cut back by 3 bases and J by 5 bases. In DNA, the CDR3 is TGTGCCAGCAGCTTTCTTGGTAACAGGGGCGACGAGCAGTACTTC. This translates into CASSFLGNRGDEQYF.

The gene calls are TRBV4-3 and TRBJ2-2; possibly TRBD1 for D (6 bases). The CDR3 length is 16 residues. Deletions cut 4 bases from V and 1 base from J, with 13 bases between. Germline V gene lookup returns CDR1 LGHNA and CDR2 YSLEER. The CDR3 protein is CASSPHPRGNTGELFF. The CDR3 nucleotides are TGCGCCAGCAGCCCCCACCCCAGGGGGAACACCGGGGAGCTGTTTTTT.

This sequence joins TRBV5-1 and TRBJ2-5; TRBD2 matches at 7 bases. The CDR3 runs to 14 residues. After removal of 5 bases from V and 1 base from J, the junction contained 5 bases not matched to a gene. The V gene's germline CDR1 is SGHRS and CDR2 YFSETQ. CDR3 coding DNA: TGCGCCAGCAGTGCGGCTAGCGGCCAAGAGACCCAGTACTTC. Protein: CASSAASGQETQYF.

The rearrangement uses TRBV2 and TRBJ2-1; D possibly corresponds to TRBD1 (5 bases). Germline V gives CDR1 SNHLY, CDR2 FYNNEI. Deletions cut 5 bases from V and 8 bases from J, with 13 bases between. CDR3 length: 13 amino acids. CDR3 loop: CASSIQGGDEQFF. CDR3 sequence (DNA): TGTGCCAGCAGTATCCAGGGCGGCGATGAGCAGTTCTTC. Complete variable domain (other parts from reference TRBV2 and TRBJ2-1): EPEVTQTPSHQVTQMGQEVILRCVPISNHLYFYWYRQILGQKVEFLVSFYNNEISEKSEIFDDQFSVERPDGSNFTLKIRSTKLEDSAMYFCASSIQGGDEQFFGPGTRLTVL.

The chain couples TRBV28 to TRBJ1-2, with 10 nucleotides matching TRBD1. The V segment lost 5 bases and the J segment 7 bases; nucleotides outside the gene matches: 7. CDR1 is MDHEN and CDR2 is SYDVKM in the germline V gene. This CDR3 comprises 14 residues. CDR3 loop: CASSPTGGSSGYTF. The CDR3 region has the DNA TGTGCCAGCAGTCCGACAGGGGGCTCGAGTGGCTACACCTTC.

The chain uses TRBV6-4 and TRBJ2-7, with 10 positions matching TRBD1. J lost 4 bases, V lost 7 bases, and 19 bases had no gene match. This CDR3 spans 18 amino acids. Looked up from germline, CDR1 is MRHNA and CDR2 is SNTAGT. CDR3 amino acids: CASIKHRDRGLGIYEQYF. CDR3 in DNA: TGTGCCAGCATCAAACACCGGGACAGGGGTCTTGGAATTTACGAGCAGTACTTC.

The rearrangement joins TRBV7-2 to TRBJ2-1, with TRBD2 matching 10 bases. Germline V gene lookup returns CDR1 SGHTA and CDR2 FQGNSA. The CDR3 contains 17 residues. The ends lost 7 bases at V and 7 bases at J; junction bases unmatched: 16. CDR3 bases: TGTGCCAGCACCCCCGACAGAGCGGGGGGGCGTAGGAATGAGCAGTTCTTC. This sequence encodes CASTPDRAGGRRNEQFF.

This clone appeared a single time. The V gene is TRBV7-9, the J gene TRBJ2-3, with D possibly matching TRBD1 (6 bases). The germline V gene has CDR1 SEHNR and CDR2 FQNEAQ (reference sequence). Trimming removed 3 bases at V and 0 bases at J, with 10 bases between. CDR3 size: 15 residues. CDR3 nucleotides: TGTGCCAGCAGCTTTCCGACAGGAAGCACAGATACGCAGTATTTT. Protein product: CASSFPTGSTDTQYF.

V and J are TRBV9 and TRBJ2-7; tentative D call: TRBD2 (5 bases). Germline-derived CDR1 and CDR2 are SGDLS and YYNGEE. Trimming stripped 3 bases from V and 0 bases from J, with 7 bases between. CDR3 length equals 13 residues. This CDR3 reads CASSAGSSYEQYF. CDR3 sequence (DNA): TGTGCCAGCAGCGCGGGGAGCTCCTACGAGCAGTACTTC.

This chain connects TRBV18 to TRBJ2-3, with a possible D match to TRBD2 (6 bases). The CDR3 contains 16 residues. Trimming removed 2 bases from V and 0 bases from J, with 12 bases in between. Looked up from germline, CDR1 is KGHSH and CDR2 is LQKENI. The CDR3 reads CASSPSGTPSTDTQYF. CDR3 DNA: TGTGCCAGCTCACCATCCGGGACTCCCAGCACAGATACGCAGTATTTT.

The chain uses TRBV29-1 and TRBJ2-7; 9 nucleotides match TRBD2. CDR1 is SQVTM, CDR2 ANQGSEA, per germline. V dropped 6 bases and J dropped 0; count of bases not matched to a gene: 3. The length of the CDR3 is 13 residues. CDR3 DNA: TGCAGCGTGGAGACTAGCGGCTCCTACGAGCAGTACTTC. The encoded protein is CSVETSGSYEQYF.

This rearrangement joins TRBV30 to TRBJ2-3; 11 bases line up with TRBD1. The germline V gene has CDR1 GTSNPN and CDR2 SVGIG (reference sequence). After removal of 5 bases from V and 4 bases from J, the junction contained 2 bases not matched to a gene. The CDR3 is 13 amino acids. The DNA for the CDR3 is TGTGCCTGGTGGACAGGGGGCTCAGATACGCAGTATTTT. Amino acid sequence: CAWWTGGSDTQYF. The full variable domain, with the rest looked up from reference TRBV30 and TRBJ2-3, is SQTIHQWPATLVQPVGSPLSLECTVEGTSNPNLYWYRQAAGRGLQLLFYSVGIGQISSEVPQNLSASRPQDRQFILSSKKLLLSDSGFYLCAWWTGGSDTQYFGPGTRLTVL.

The J gene is TRBJ1-1, the V gene TRBV7-3; weak D call: TRBD1 (5 bases). Germline V lookup: CDR1 SGHTA, CDR2 FQGTGA. This CDR3 has 13 amino acids. V dropped 3 bases and J dropped 0 bases, with 5 bases sitting between them. This CDR3 is CASSLTVNTEAFF. CDR3 coding DNA: TGTGCCAGCAGCTTGACAGTGAACACTGAAGCTTTCTTT.

In this sample, this clone turned up once. The chain carries TRBV28 and TRBJ1-2, with D unresolved. CDR1 and CDR2 (germline): MDHEN, SYDVKM. Trimming pared 4 bases from V and 4 bases from J, leaving 13 bases between. The CDR3 totals 14 residues. CDR3 loop: CASSSTYRSYGYTF. Written as DNA, the CDR3 is TGTGCCAGCAGTTCAACCTACCGGAGCTATGGCTACACCTTC.